This entry is about one T cell receptor (beta chain). There is no known antigen for this receptor. No base quality information exists; no much larger clone differs at one position. This sample's time point label indicates: about 28 days (+/-7) after the second vaccine dose. Interpreted using the paper, the treatment or condition label stands for: meningococcal conjugate vaccine given as trial control. The vaccinee samples were drawn from two UK trials, COV001 and COV002, one of which was a single-blind randomized controlled phase 2/3 trial testing AZD1222 (ChAdOx1 nCoV-19) in healthy adults. Trial participant PBMC samples were collected at day 0 and day 28 after the second dose for TCRbeta chain sequencing. The CDR3 regions of human TCRbeta chains were analyzed by immunosequencing. In the original analysis: Repertoire TCRs were checked for matches against a reference library of SARS-CoV-2-specific TCRs that had been generated using the MIRA antigen-specificity platform. Breadth was defined as the fraction of unique TCRs that were SARS-CoV-2-associated. Depth was defined as the fraction of total T cells that were SARS-CoV-2-associated. Using the MIRA data, every spike-specific TCR was mapped to the spike region that the TCR reacted to and assigned to either a CD4 or a CD8 class. Log10-transformed breadth and depth values were compared by one-way ANOVA with Sidak's multiple comparisons tests. In its TCRdb copy, this immuneACCESS table keeps in-frame sequences only and misses some clones. Where compared with another copy, unresolved V genes explain less than half of these, and the others have no known cause. V, J and clone size reflect that table, while D and trimming were determined from the DNA. The sample includes about 120,000 clones, with 90% observed a single time. The ten largest clones represent 4% to 5% of the sample.

The germline V and J ends show losses of 5 bases and 0 bases respectively, and no gene match explains 16 bases of the junction. As encoded in the germline V gene (reference sequence), CDR1 is SEHNR while CDR2 is FQNEAQ. The CDR3 goes from the cysteine to the phenylalanine over 19 residues. Only the CDR3 DNA stays, 57 bases, in frame from base 1. The sample belongs to a study of T cell responses to AZD1222 COVID-19 vaccine (dated by TCRdb to about 2021). For the study in its entirety: TCR sequencing covered 233 trial participants: some 210 given two doses of AZD1222 and about 26 given two doses of MenACWY control vaccine. Trial participants were enrolled by age into 18-55, 56-69 and 70-plus year subgroups, with 148, 28 and 57 TCR-sequenced participants respectively.

What the study reported, not specific to this receptor: Participants were mostly white British, with more females than males. The authors suggested clonal diversity may have been underestimated. Reportedly, close to half of the unique spike-specific TCRs recognized epitopes lying outside the regions that are mutated in the B.1.351 and B.1.1.7 variants. Conclusions about previously exposed vaccinees are limited, since just 5 or 6 AZD1222 recipients were seropositive for SARS-CoV-2 at baseline. The vaccine-associated CD4 TCRs covered the entire spike protein, and the dominant responses fell in regions 160-218 and 743-854. In the small 56-69-year group, the increase in depth fell short of significance, most likely because of low power. Because no day 14 peak-response samples were available, repertoires were characterized only after the peak T cell response. After two AZD1222 doses, spike-specific TCR breadth and depth were significantly higher than at day 0 and than in MenACWY recipients.

The TCR was taken from an adult who received the MenACWY meningococcal vaccine as a control. This specimen was peripheral blood, taken 28 days after the second dose of the MenACWY control vaccine. Rearrangement joined TRBV7-9 to TRBJ2-3; a stretch of 8 junction bases matches TRBD2. The nucleotide sequence is given as TGTGCCAGCAGCCTCCCCCGGGGGAGCGGGGGCATTAGCACAGATACGCAGTATTTT. It translates as CASSLPRGSGGISTDTQYF.